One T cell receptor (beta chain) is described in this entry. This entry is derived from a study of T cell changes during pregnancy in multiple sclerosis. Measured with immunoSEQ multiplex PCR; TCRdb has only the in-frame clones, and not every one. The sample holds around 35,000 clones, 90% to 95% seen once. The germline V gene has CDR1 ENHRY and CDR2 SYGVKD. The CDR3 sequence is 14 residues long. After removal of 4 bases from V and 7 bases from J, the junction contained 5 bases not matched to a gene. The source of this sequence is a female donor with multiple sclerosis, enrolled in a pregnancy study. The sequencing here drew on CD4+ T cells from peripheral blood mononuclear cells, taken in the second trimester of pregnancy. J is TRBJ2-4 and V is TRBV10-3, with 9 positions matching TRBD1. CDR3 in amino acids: CAISGDRGSNIQYF. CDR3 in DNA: TGTGCCATCAGTGGCGACAGGGGGTCGAACATTCAGTACTTC.